Below are 28 T cell receptor beta chains sequenced from a single sample in a study of early T cells in non-severe SARS-CoV-2 infection. TCRdb used MiXCR to reprocess the 5' RACE reads, holding one entry per CDR3 protein. The data contain 25,000 to 30,000 distinct CDR3 sequences, less than 4.5% of them singletons. Sequenced input: whole blood. The receptor source for this set is an adult who was a healthcare worker with PCR-confirmed SARS-CoV-2 infection or an uninfected control (not recorded which).

This clonotype was counted many times. The CDR3 nucleotides are TGCGCCAGCAGCTTCGGACAGGGGGACGAGCAGTACTTC. This sequence encodes CASSFGQGDEQYF. This chain uses TRBV5-1 with TRBJ2-7; 10 nucleotides line up with TRBD1. V was clipped by 2 bases and J by 5 bases; unmatched bases: 1. The germline gives CDR1 SGHRS, CDR2 YFSETQ. This CDR3 is 13 amino acids long. Full variable domain (outside the CDR3, taken from reference TRBV5-1 and TRBJ2-7): KAGVTQTPRYLIKTRGQQVTLSCSPISGHRSVSWYQQTPGQGLQFLFEYFSETQRNKGNFPGRFSGRQFSNSRSEMNVSTLELGDSALYLCASSFGQGDEQYFGPGTRLTVT.

This clonotype was found many times. The V gene is TRBV10-3, the J gene TRBJ1-2; possible D gene TRBD1, 5 bases. With 7 bases removed from V and 8 bases from J, the gap between germline ends came to 17 bases. Per germline, CDR1 ENHRY and CDR2 SYGVKD. The length of the CDR3 is 13 residues. The CDR3 loop reads CAITITGTHGYTF. The CDR3 coding sequence is TGTGCCATCACCATTACCGGGACTCACGGCTACACCTTC.

This clonotype was seen a few times. The rearrangement links TRBV18 to TRBJ2-5; 7 bases are a match to TRBD1. There are 11 residues in the CDR3. With 5 bases clipped from V and 12 bases from J, the junction kept 6 bases outside the gene matches. Per germline, CDR1 KGHSH and CDR2 LQKENI. This CDR3 is CASSTGTEEYF. The CDR3 DNA reads TGTGCCAGCTCAACCGGGACAGAGGAGTACTTC. Full variable domain (remainder filled in from reference TRBV18 and TRBJ2-5): NAGVMQNPRHLVRRRGQEARLRCSPMKGHSHVYWYRQLPEEGLKFMVYLQKENIIDESGMPKERFSAEFPKEGPSILRIQQVVRGDSAAYFCASSTGTEEYFGPGTRLLVL.

This clonotype was seen repeatedly, ten times or more. The chain joins TRBV27 to TRBJ2-3; D perhaps matches TRBD1 (6 bases). CDR1 and CDR2 (germline): MNHEY, SMNVEV (reference sequence). V lost 3 bases, J lost 5 bases, and 15 bases lay in between. The CDR3 is made up of 15 amino acids. The CDR3, as DNA: TGTGCCAGCAGTTTTTCACAGGGCAGTTTAGATACGCAGTATTTT. Amino acids: CASSFSQGSLDTQYF.

This clonotype has ten or more counts. This chain uses TRBV11-3 with TRBJ2-1; 11 bases fit TRBD2. Germline CDR1 reads SGHNT; CDR2 reads YENEEA. V was pared by 3 bases and J by 8 bases, with 3 bases of the junction left unmatched. This CDR3 is built from 14 residues. Written as DNA, the CDR3 is TGTGCCAGCAGCTTTAGCGGGGGGGCCCATGAGCAGTTCTTC. It translates to CASSFSGGAHEQFF.

This clonotype has ten or more counts. This chain joins TRBV12-5 and TRBJ2-4; D is tentatively TRBD1 or TRBD2 (6 bases each). The CDR3 runs to 12 residues. The V and J ends lost 6 bases and 9 bases respectively, with 12 bases between them. Germline values: CDR1 LGHNT, CDR2 FRNRAP. The CDR3 region is CASGLGGGIQYF. For the CDR3, the DNA is TGTGCTAGTGGCTTAGGAGGGGGCATTCAGTACTTC.

Ten or more counts support this clonotype. The chain employs TRBV28 and TRBJ1-1; 12 bases match TRBD1. From germline, CDR1 is MDHEN and CDR2 SYDVKM. The CDR3 consists of 13 residues. V lost 2 bases, J lost 11 bases, and 3 bases stayed unmatched. The chain's CDR3 is CASSLRDRGPAFF. The DNA for the CDR3 is TGTGCCAGCAGTTTAAGGGACAGGGGGCCTGCTTTCTTT.

This clonotype came up many times. The chain couples TRBV11-2 to TRBJ1-4; TRBD1 agrees at 8 bases. The germline V gene encodes CDR1 SGHAT and CDR2 FQNNGV. The ends lost 5 bases at V and 7 bases at J; junction bases unmatched: 3. CDR3 length: 13 residues. As DNA, the CDR3 is TGTGCCAGCAGCCGGGACAGGTTTGAAAAACTGTTTTTT. It is translated as CASSRDRFEKLFF.

This clonotype was counted many times. The rearrangement uses TRBV25-1 and TRBJ1-2; a possible D gene is TRBD1 (6 bases). The germline V gene has CDR1 MGHDK and CDR2 SYGVNS. V lost 4 bases, J lost 6 bases, and 6 bases lay in between. The CDR3 spans 11 residues. The CDR3 loop is CASSAGDGYTF. The CDR3 region has the DNA TGTGCCAGCAGTGCAGGGGATGGCTACACCTTC.

The table lists this clonotype with many counts. This chain links TRBV6-5 with TRBJ2-3; TRBD1 agrees at 7 bases. The CDR3 sequence is 16 residues long. Germline loops: CDR1 MNHEY, CDR2 SVGAGI. The V and J ends lost 2 bases and 7 bases, in that order; junction bases with no gene match: 12. CDR3 sequence (DNA): TGTGCCAGCAGTTACACATCCCGACAGGGCGCTAATACGCAGTATTTT. Its translation is CASSYTSRQGANTQYF.

The genes are TRBV20-1 and TRBJ2-1, with 16 bases identical to TRBD2. V was pared by 6 bases and J by 6 bases, with 2 bases of the junction left unmatched. This CDR3 spans 14 amino acids. Germline V CDR1 and CDR2: DFQATT, SNEGSKA (reference sequence). This CDR3 reads CSAGTSGGANEQFF. CDR3 nucleotides: TGCAGTGCCGGGACTAGCGGGGGGGCCAATGAGCAGTTCTTC.

The V and J genes are TRBV29-1 and TRBJ2-7, with TRBD2 as a possible D gene (5 bases). This CDR3 comprises 13 residues. Trimming took off 3 bases at V and 5 bases at J, with 14 bases between the two ends. Per germline, CDR1 SQVTM and CDR2 ANQGSEA. CDR3 region: CSVDTTRGDEQYF. DNA of the CDR3: TGCAGCGTTGACACCACCCGGGGTGACGAGCAGTACTTC.

The table lists this clonotype with many counts. The chain uses TRBV20-1 and TRBJ2-1; possible D gene TRBD2, 5 bases. Germline CDR1 is DFQATT and CDR2 is SNEGSKA (reference sequence). CDR3 length: 15 amino acids. V was trimmed by 0 bases and J by 8 bases, leaving 17 bases between them. The CDR3 sequence: CSARDPSSSSDEQFF. The CDR3 nucleotides read TGCAGTGCTAGAGATCCTAGCAGTTCATCGGATGAGCAGTTCTTC.

This clonotype was observed many times. This chain connects TRBV27 to TRBJ1-1; D may be TRBD1 (6 bases). V was pared by 6 bases and J by 0 bases, with 20 bases between. Germline assignment: CDR1 MNHEY and CDR2 SMNVEV (reference sequence). The length of the CDR3 is 17 residues. The CDR3 region is CASSPGTRGGMNTEAFF. In DNA form, the CDR3 reads TGTGCCAGCAGCCCCGGGACAAGGGGAGGGATGAACACTGAAGCTTTCTTT.

This clonotype was detected ten times or more. The rearrangement links TRBV20-1 to TRBJ1-6; the match to TRBD1 covers 7 bases. The CDR3 spans 13 residues. Germline lookup yields CDR1 DFQATT and CDR2 SNEGSKA (reference sequence). J lost 7 bases, V lost 5 bases, and 5 bases had no gene match. The CDR3 nucleotides read TGCAGTGCTCAGACAGGGTCGAATTCACCCCTCCACTTT. This gives the protein CSAQTGSNSPLHF.

Worth noting for this clonotype: A clone one base away is much larger, so this may be a read error. The J gene is TRBJ2-3, the V gene TRBV4-2; D is uncertain. CDR3 length: 13 residues. Per the germline V gene, CDR1 is LGHNA and CDR2 is YNFKEQ. CDR3 region: CASSQEVADAQYF. DNA for the CDR3: TGTGCCAGCAGCCAAGAGGTAGCAGATGCGCAGTATTTT.

This clonotype was counted at least ten times. The chain links TRBV19 to TRBJ1-5; the D gene is possibly TRBD1 (6 bases). The germline V gene has CDR1 LNHDA and CDR2 SQIVND (reference sequence). The CDR3 is 16 residues long. V lost 6 bases and J 1 base, leaving 16 bases between the germline ends. The CDR3 is CASSQPRGQSNQPQHF. CDR3 sequence (DNA): TGTGCCAGTAGCCAACCCCGGGGGCAGAGCAATCAGCCCCAGCATTTT.

Ten or more counts support this clonotype. The chain recombines TRBV6-1 with TRBJ1-1; D unclear. CDR1 is MNHNS and CDR2 is SASEGT in the germline V gene. The CDR3 length is 12 residues. Trimming shortened V by 2 bases and J by 3 bases, and 4 bases separated the two germline ends. The chain's CDR3 is CASSEQYTEAFF. CDR3 DNA: TGTGCCAGCAGTGAACAATACACTGAAGCTTTCTTT.

This clonotype was observed many times. The V call is TRBV7-8, the J call TRBJ2-3, with a weak D call TRBD1 (7 bases). CDR3 length: 15 amino acids. Germline V gives CDR1 SGHVS, CDR2 FQNEAQ. V gave up 2 bases and J gave up 5 bases, with 14 bases separating them. The CDR3 loop reads CASSLRQGGRDTQYF. The CDR3 region has the DNA TGTGCCAGCAGCTTAAGGCAGGGGGGAAGAGATACGCAGTATTTT.

CDR3 loop: CASSFRPVYGYTF. The CDR3 DNA is TGTGCCAGCAGCTTCCGGCCGGTATATGGCTACACCTTC. V and J are TRBV7-3 and TRBJ1-2; no definite D call. Trimming shortened V by 3 bases and J by 5 bases, and 10 bases separated the two germline ends. Per the germline V gene, CDR1 is SGHTA and CDR2 is FQGTGA. The CDR3 loop spans 13 amino acids.

This clonotype was found many times. The V call is TRBV19, the J call TRBJ2-1; 7 positions match TRBD2. The CDR3 loop spans 15 amino acids. CDR1 is LNHDA and CDR2 is SQIVND in the germline V gene (reference sequence). V gave up 1 base and J gave up 5 bases; unmatched junction bases: 5. CDR3 sequence: CASSIASGSHNEQFF. The CDR3 nucleotides read TGTGCCAGTAGTATAGCTAGCGGTTCCCACAATGAGCAGTTCTTC.

This clonotype was seen repeatedly, ten times or more. J is TRBJ2-6 and V is TRBV5-4, with 9 positions matching TRBD1. With V trimmed by 6 bases and J by 0 bases, 10 bases remained unmatched. CDR3 length equals 18 residues. In germline, CDR1 is SGHNT, CDR2 YYREEE (reference sequence). CDR3 sequence: CASTLRTGVHSGANVLTF. The CDR3 nucleotides are TGTGCCAGCACCCTCCGGACAGGGGTCCACTCTGGGGCCAACGTCCTGACTTTC. The variable domain in full, with the rest retrieved from reference TRBV5-4 and TRBJ2-6, is ETGVTQSPTHLIKTRGQQVTLRCSSQSGHNTVSWYQQALGQGPQFIFQYYREEENGRGNFPPRFSGLQFPNYSSELNVNALELDDSALYLCASTLRTGVHSGANVLTFGAGSRLTVL.

This clonotype was recorded at least ten times. The chain couples TRBV20-1 to TRBJ2-7, with TRBD2 matching 8 bases. Germline V CDR1 and CDR2: DFQATT, SNEGSKA (reference sequence). Unmatched junction bases numbered 15, after V lost 6 bases and J lost 2 bases. The CDR3 is 16 amino acids. The CDR3 sequence: CSAAPMQRGLPYEQYF. The CDR3 DNA reads TGCAGTGCCGCACCCATGCAGCGGGGGTTACCCTACGAGCAGTACTTC.

Ten or more counts support this clonotype. The V and J genes are TRBV28 and TRBJ1-2; D is unclear. This CDR3 has 10 residues. The ends were cut back, 8 bases at V and 5 bases at J, with 6 bases in the middle. From germline, CDR1 is MDHEN and CDR2 SYDVKM. The DNA for the CDR3 is TGTGCCAGCGGAGATTATGGCTACACCTTC. Its protein product is CASGDYGYTF.

Ten or more counts support this clonotype. The chain uses TRBV9 and TRBJ1-2, with D hard to call. The CDR3 extends over 15 amino acids. The germline CDR1 and CDR2 sequences are SGDLS and YYNGEE. Trimming pared 0 bases from V and 1 base from J, leaving 10 bases between. The CDR3 here is CASSVGETFNYGYTF. Here the CDR3 DNA reads TGTGCCAGCAGCGTAGGGGAGACCTTTAACTATGGCTACACCTTC. The full variable domain, completed using reference TRBV9 and TRBJ1-2, is DSGVTQTPKHLITATGQRVTLRCSPRSGDLSVYWYQQSLDQGLQFLIQYYNGEERAKGNILERFSAQQFPDLHSELNLSSLELGDSALYFCASSVGETFNYGYTFGSGTRLTVV.

This clonotype has at least ten counts. The genes are TRBV6-2 or TRBV6-3 and TRBJ2-1, with 8 bases aligning to TRBD1. J gave up 14 bases and V 6 bases, and 12 bases lay outside the gene matches. CDR1 MNHEY and CDR2 SVGEGT come from the germline V gene. The CDR3 is 13 residues long. CDR3 nucleotides: TGTGCCAGCAGCAACATCCGGGACAGGAGAAAGTTCTTC. It encodes CASSNIRDRRKFF.

The V gene is TRBV21-1, the J gene TRBJ2-1; the table names TRBD2, a call not compared with the DNA. TRBV21-1 is flagged as a pseudogene. The CDR3 runs 15 residues. This CDR3 reads CASSKVLAGPDEQFF. CDR3 sequence (DNA): TGTGCCAGCAGCAAAGTACTAGCGGGACCGGATGAGCAGTTCTTC.

The chain recombines TRBV7-6 with TRBJ2-5; D may be TRBD1 or TRBD2 (6 bases each). Germline CDR1 SGHVS, CDR2 FNYEAQ. The CDR3 has 15 residues. The germline V and J ends were trimmed by 5 bases and 4 bases, with 17 bases remaining between them. The CDR3 is CASSTGQPGGETQYF. CDR3 sequence (DNA): TGTGCCAGCAGCACAGGACAGCCCGGGGGAGAGACCCAGTACTTC.